The present T cell receptor (beta chain) was sequenced within a study of technical replicates of blood from several donors. Some clones are missing from TCRdb's copy, which holds only in-frame ones; the method was immunoSEQ multiplex PCR. Of some 81,000 clones listed, over 75% are singletons. There are a few counts of this clone. This CDR3 spans 16 amino acids. The germline CDR1 and CDR2 sequences are SGHAT and FQNNGV. V lost 0 bases, J lost 2 bases, and 5 bases stayed unmatched. The rearrangement links TRBV11-2 to TRBJ2-3; 7 bases fit TRBD2. This sequence was found in a human donor in good health. The source material was T cells isolated from PBMCs. Written as DNA, the CDR3 is TGTGCCAGCAGCTTAGAGGCGGGGGTGAACACAGATACGCAGTATTTT. Its protein is CASSLEAGVNTDTQYF.